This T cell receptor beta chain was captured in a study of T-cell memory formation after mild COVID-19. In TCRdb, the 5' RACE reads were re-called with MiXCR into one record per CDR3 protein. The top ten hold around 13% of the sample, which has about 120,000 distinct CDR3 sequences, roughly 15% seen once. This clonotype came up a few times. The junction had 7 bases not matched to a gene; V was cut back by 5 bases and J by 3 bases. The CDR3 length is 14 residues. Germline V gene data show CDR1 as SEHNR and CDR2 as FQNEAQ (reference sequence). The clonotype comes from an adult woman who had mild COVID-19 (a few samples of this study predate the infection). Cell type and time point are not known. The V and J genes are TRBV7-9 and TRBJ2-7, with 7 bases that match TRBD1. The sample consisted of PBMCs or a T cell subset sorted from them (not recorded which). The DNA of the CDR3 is TGTGCCAGCAGCAATGAGGGGGCCAACTACGAGCAGTACTTC. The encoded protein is CASSNEGANYEQYF. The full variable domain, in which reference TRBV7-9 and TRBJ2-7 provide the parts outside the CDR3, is DTGVSQNPRHKITKRGQNVTFRCDPISEHNRLYWYRQTLGQGPEFLTYFQNEAQLEKSRLLSDRFSAERPKGSFSTLEIQRTEQGDSAMYLCASSNEGANYEQYFGPGTRLTVT.